The count of the clone carrying this T cell receptor (beta chain) is one. Its specificity is unknown. TCR beta libraries were prepared from cDNA with unique molecular identifiers. When about 0.95 to 10 million T cells were used, they gave hundreds of thousands of cDNA molecules. TCRdb called the PCR reads again in MiXCR, with one record for every CDR3 protein. This sample has some 450,000 distinct CDR3 sequences, with approximately 45% found just once. This CDR3 is built from 13 residues. Trimming removed 2 bases from V and 5 bases from J, with 6 bases in between. The sample belongs to a study of post-analysis software for immune sequencing data. Overall study: Disease courses included relapsing-remitting, secondary progressive and progressive-relapsing multiple sclerosis.

Study-wide results and limits: There were roughly 5 TRBV segments more frequent in patients than controls, and TRBV5-6, TRBV5-1 and TRBV20-1 were among them. A significant reduction in normalized Chao1 diversity was observed in multiple sclerosis patients versus controls. Clustering by F measure revealed strong co-clustering among samples prepared together in one batch.

The clonotype originates from a girl between 5 and 17 years old with multiple sclerosis. The chain links TRBV12-3 or TRBV12-4 to TRBJ1-4; maybe TRBD1 (5 bases). The sample comprised blood. CDR3 nucleotide sequence: TGTGCCAGCAGTTTATGGGGGAATGAAAAACTGTTTTTT. Its translation is CASSLWGNEKLFF.